These 5 T cell receptor beta chains originate from one sample sequenced in a study of regulatory dendritic cells for organ transplantation. Sorted T cells were CFSE-labeled and cultured five to six days with allogeneic regulatory or mature dendritic cells at 1:10. Profiled with immunoSEQ multiplex PCR; TCRdb holds only in-frame clones, not every one. The data hold some 13,000 clones, with about four fifths observed a single time. No antigen has been assigned to these receptors. The sample comprised naive CD8+ T cells from blood cultured with regulatory dendritic cells. Subset reported: CD45RA+ naive T cells. All receptors come from a human donor in good health.

The chain carries TRBV19 and TRBJ2-7; TRBD1 might be the D (6 bases). Trimming cost V 7 bases and J 3 bases, with 10 bases left between them. CDR1 LNHDA and CDR2 SQIVND come from the germline V gene (reference sequence). The CDR3 covers 12 residues. Here the CDR3 DNA reads TGTGCCAGTATGGGGACAAGCTACGAGCAGTACTTC. Encoded protein: CASMGTSYEQYF.

The chain links TRBV5-4 to TRBJ2-7, with TRBD1 matching over 8 bases. The CDR3 extends over 16 amino acids. Trimming cost V 3 bases and J 2 bases; bases outside gene matches: 10. In germline, CDR1 is SGHNT, CDR2 YYREEE (reference sequence). CDR3: CASSSPQGAHPYEQYF. CDR3 DNA sequence: TGTGCCAGCAGCTCCCCCCAGGGGGCGCACCCCTACGAGCAGTACTTC.

This rearrangement joins TRBV4-3 to TRBJ2-7; perhaps TRBD1 as D (6 bases). Germline V gives CDR1 LGHNA, CDR2 YSLEER. V gave up 1 base and J gave up 2 bases, with 12 bases separating them. The CDR3 runs 15 residues. For the CDR3, the DNA is TGCGCCAGCAGCCAAGTAACAGGGACACCCTACGAGCAGTACTTC. Protein: CASSQVTGTPYEQYF.

The chain uses TRBV6-1 and TRBJ1-3; D uncertain. The germline V and J ends were trimmed by 8 bases and 0 bases, with 11 bases remaining between them. The CDR3 has 14 amino acids. CDR1 MNHNS and CDR2 SASEGT come from the germline V gene. The CDR3: CASAGRSSGNTIYF. In nucleotides, the CDR3 is TGTGCCAGCGCTGGGAGGAGCTCTGGAAACACCATATATTTT.

V is TRBV28 and J is TRBJ1-3; perhaps TRBD1 as D (5 bases). CDR3 length: 14 amino acids. Per germline, CDR1 MDHEN and CDR2 SYDVKM. The V and J ends lost 7 bases and 1 base respectively, with 11 bases between them. The CDR3 spells CASTLGGSGNTIYF. The CDR3 coding sequence is TGTGCCAGCACCTTGGGGGGGTCTGGAAACACCATATATTTT.